One and the same sample provided the 18 T cell receptor beta chains below, sequenced in a study of spatial heterogeneity in lung cancer (dated by TCRdb to the late 2010s). Library preparation employed 5' RACE. TCRdb shows the sequencer as NextSeq 500. TCRdb redid the processing of the public reads, applying fastp at Q25 and MiXCR, and retained in-frame beta chains. Each entry merges the rows of one CDR3 protein and shows their most common DNA and genes. For this sample there are about 85,000 distinct CDR3 sequences; 15% to 20% appear just once. The ten largest clones capture around 6.6% of the sample. This specimen's time point label, per the study, means: sample taken at primary tumor resection. Whole RNA extracted from tumor and nontumor lung tissue, or from cryopreserved PBMC samples, was used for TCR sequencing without cell sorting. Specimen: PBMCs, collected at surgery. All receptors derive from a male donor with early-stage non-small cell lung cancer.

The V gene is TRBV30, the J gene TRBJ1-1; 7 bases match TRBD1. With 0 bases clipped from V and 0 bases from J, the junction kept 4 bases outside the gene matches. Germline CDR1 and CDR2: GTSNPN and SVGIG (reference sequence). This CDR3 is built from 15 residues. CDR3 amino acids: CAWSVQTGMNTEAFF. In nucleotides, the CDR3 is TGTGCCTGGAGTGTACAGACAGGGATGAACACTGAAGCTTTCTTT.

This sequence joins TRBV7-2 and TRBJ1-2; D is unclear. The CDR3 contains 14 residues. Deletions cut 0 bases from V and 3 bases from J, with 8 bases between. CDR1 and CDR2 from the germline V gene are SGHTA and FQGNSA. CDR3 sequence: CASSLATEDYGYTF. CDR3 in DNA: TGTGCCAGCAGCTTAGCCACTGAGGACTATGGCTACACCTTC. Complete variable domain (other parts from reference TRBV7-2 and TRBJ1-2): GAGVSQSPSNKVTEKGKDVELRCDPISGHTALYWYRQSLGQGLEFLIYFQGNSAPDKSGLPSDRFSAERTGGSVSTLTIQRTQQEDSAVYLCASSLATEDYGYTFGSGTRLTVV.

The rearrangement uses TRBV2 and TRBJ2-3; 7 nucleotides agree with TRBD1. Germline V lookup: CDR1 SNHLY, CDR2 FYNNEI. V trimming: 7 bases; J trimming: 5 bases; junction bases outside the gene matches: 3. The CDR3 is 12 amino acids. DNA for the CDR3: TGTGCCAGCAACACAGGGGTAGATACGCAGTATTTT. Protein sequence: CASNTGVDTQYF.

This clonotype was seen a handful of times. The V and J genes are TRBV7-9 and TRBJ2-1; 8 bases match TRBD2. The length of the CDR3 is 16 residues. In germline, CDR1 is SEHNR, CDR2 FQNEAQ (reference sequence). The ends lost 1 base at V and 7 bases at J; junction bases unmatched: 9. In DNA, the CDR3 is TGTGCCAGCAGCTTAGACTCGCGGGGGGCCGGGAATGAGCAGTTCTTC. This sequence encodes CASSLDSRGAGNEQFF.

The J gene is TRBJ2-1, the V gene TRBV2, with TRBD1 matching over 10 bases. This CDR3 comprises 15 residues. Germline V gives CDR1 SNHLY, CDR2 FYNNEI. The V segment lost 4 bases and the J segment 4 bases; nucleotides outside the gene matches: 4. This chain's CDR3 is CASSVGQGGYNEQFF. As DNA, the CDR3 is TGTGCCAGCAGTGTCGGACAGGGGGGATACAATGAGCAGTTCTTC.

This sequence joins TRBV3-1 and TRBJ2-5; D may be TRBD2 (5 bases). The V gene lost 4 bases and the J gene lost 2 bases, with 14 bases spanning the gap. CDR1 is LGHDT and CDR2 is YNNKEL in the germline V gene (reference sequence). CDR3 size: 15 residues. The CDR3 loop is CASSRGLRTQETQYF. In nucleotides, the CDR3 is TGTGCCAGCAGCCGTGGGCTAAGGACTCAAGAGACCCAGTACTTC.

This clonotype has a count of ten or more. CDR3 bases: TGCGCCAGCAGCTCCCCCGGCGGGACGGAGACCCAGTACTTC. Amino acids: CASSSPGGTETQYF. The genes are TRBV5-1 and TRBJ2-5, with a weak D call TRBD2 (6 bases). From germline, CDR1 is SGHRS and CDR2 YFSETQ. Trimming shortened V by 3 bases and J by 5 bases, and 14 bases separated the two germline ends. CDR3 length equals 14 residues.

J is TRBJ2-5 and V is TRBV11-3; D not resolved. CDR3 size: 13 residues. Per the germline V gene, CDR1 is SGHNT and CDR2 is YENEEA. Trimming removed 4 bases at V and 5 bases at J, with 11 bases between. CDR3 sequence reads: CASSSSVGETQYF. CDR3 bases: TGTGCCAGCAGCTCCAGTGTCGGTGAGACCCAGTACTTC.

This clonotype occurred a few times. The chain employs TRBV6-2 or TRBV6-3 and TRBJ2-7, with D unclear. The length of the CDR3 is 11 residues. Trimming removed 7 bases from V and 3 bases from J, with 7 bases in between. The germline CDR1 and CDR2 sequences are MNHEY and SVGEGT. CDR3 sequence: CASKESYEQYF. The CDR3 nucleotides read TGTGCCAGCAAAGAGAGCTACGAGCAGTACTTC.

This clonotype has only a few counts. The chain uses TRBV29-1 and TRBJ2-7; D perhaps matches TRBD1 (6 bases). The CDR3 is made up of 13 amino acids. Per the germline V gene, CDR1 is SQVTM and CDR2 is ANQGSEA. V gave up 4 bases and J gave up 0 bases, with 10 bases separating them. CDR3 loop: CSVGQESSYEQYF. CDR3 nucleotides: TGCAGCGTTGGACAGGAGAGCTCCTACGAGCAGTACTTC.

This clonotype has more than one count but fewer than ten. V and J are TRBV27 and TRBJ1-5; possibly TRBD1 for D (5 bases). V lost 4 bases, J lost 0 bases, and 7 bases lay in between. This CDR3 spans 14 amino acids. The germline V gene encodes CDR1 MNHEY and CDR2 SMNVEV (reference sequence). The CDR3 region is CASSYGGSNQPQHF. The CDR3 DNA follows: TGTGCCAGCAGTTATGGGGGTAGCAATCAGCCCCAGCATTTT.

The rearrangement joins TRBV2 to TRBJ1-5; 7 bases match TRBD1. The CDR3 consists of 14 residues. The junction had 8 bases not matched to a gene; V was cut back by 6 bases and J by 6 bases. Germline CDR1 and CDR2: SNHLY and FYNNEI. The CDR3 is CASRDPTGFQPQHF. The CDR3 DNA follows: TGTGCCAGCAGGGATCCGACAGGGTTTCAGCCCCAGCATTTT.

The J gene is TRBJ2-1, the V gene TRBV11-2; no firm D call. CDR3 length equals 16 residues. CDR1 is SGHAT, CDR2 FQNNGV, per germline. The V end was cut by 5 bases, the J end by 0 bases, with 14 bases between. CDR3 region: CASSRNPSSSYNEQFF. The CDR3 bases are TGTGCCAGCAGCCGAAATCCATCGAGCTCCTACAATGAGCAGTTCTTC.

This clonotype turned up a few times. Relative to the germline gene, one junction end is altered; a read error may explain this. The genes are TRBV7-2 and TRBJ2-1; D remains ambiguous. The germline CDR1 and CDR2 sequences are SGHTA and FQGNSA. This CDR3 is 13 amino acids long. The CDR3 is CVSSLDFRQFKIF. The CDR3 coding sequence is TGTGTCAGCAGCTTAGATTTTCGGCAATTTAAGATCTTC.

The chain employs TRBV3-1 and TRBJ2-7; possible D gene TRBD2, 5 bases. The ends were cut back, 2 bases at V and 4 bases at J, with 12 bases in the middle. CDR1 is LGHDT and CDR2 is YNNKEL in the germline V gene (reference sequence). The CDR3 extends over 14 amino acids. CDR3 nucleotides: TGTGCCAGCAGCCAAACGGACGGCGGGTACGAGCAGTACTTC. Amino acids: CASSQTDGGYEQYF.

The V and J genes are TRBV10-3 and TRBJ1-2; D call uncertain. The CDR3 runs to 12 residues. Trimming took 8 bases from V and 2 from J, leaving 9 bases between them. The V gene's germline CDR1 is ENHRY and CDR2 SYGVKD. The CDR3 reads CAIQTGNYGYTF. In DNA, the CDR3 is TGTGCCATCCAGACGGGGAACTATGGCTACACCTTC.

As DNA, the CDR3 is TGTGCCAGCAGCCAAGAACAGCGGGAACAGTACTTC. The encoded protein is CASSQEQREQYF. The genes are TRBV3-1 and TRBJ2-7; 7 bases match TRBD2. CDR1 LGHDT and CDR2 YNNKEL come from the germline V gene (reference sequence). With V trimmed by 0 bases and J by 10 bases, 3 bases remained unmatched. CDR3 size: 12 residues.

This clonotype was detected many times. The chain couples TRBV11-3 to TRBJ1-4; 9 bases match TRBD1. The germline CDR1 and CDR2 sequences are SGHNT and YENEEA. With 4 bases clipped from V and 5 bases from J, the junction kept 2 bases outside the gene matches. The CDR3 loop spans 14 amino acids. In nucleotides, the CDR3 is TGTGCCAGCAGCTACGGGACAGGGAATGAAAAACTGTTTTTT. Its translation is CASSYGTGNEKLFF.